What follows is one T cell receptor (beta chain) and its context. This table comes from immunoSEQ multiplex PCR, and its TCRdb copy is limited to in-frame clones, with some not included. There are a few hundred thousand clones in the sample; 90% occur only once, and less than 0.75% lies in the top ten. The data stem from a study of blood T cell repertoires in COVID-19. The germline CDR1 and CDR2 sequences are SGHNT and YENEEA. The CDR3 has 18 residues. V shed 5 bases and J shed 0 bases, with 22 bases lying between them. Participants came from fewer than 25 US areas, aged roughly 18 to 95 years. Cohorts were assigned according to the clinical history that participants reported. Symptom resolution, clearance, or two negative PCRs marked donors in Cohort 3 as recovered.

This receptor was identified in a man between 18 and 35 years old who had recovered from COVID-19. This rearrangement joins TRBV11-3 to TRBJ1-1; a possible D gene is TRBD1 (6 bases). The sequencing sample was made of PBMCs or T cells enriched from blood (not recorded which). As DNA, the CDR3 is TGTGCCAGCAGCCCGGGGGGGACACTCCGCAACTTGAACACTGAAGCTTTCTTT. This translates into CASSPGGTLRNLNTEAFF.